This T cell receptor (beta chain) was recorded in a study of T cell changes during pregnancy in multiple sclerosis. After removal of 3 bases from V and 6 bases from J, the junction contained 10 bases not matched to a gene. CDR3 length: 16 residues. From germline, CDR1 is SGHNT and CDR2 YYREEE (reference sequence). Profiling relied on immunoSEQ multiplex PCR, and the TCRdb table lists in-frame clones only, not all of them. Found here are about 89,000 clones, around 94% of them singletons; the top ten hold around 0.84%. The source is a female donor with multiple sclerosis, enrolled in a pregnancy study. The chain has TRBV5-4 and TRBJ2-1, with 9 bases identical to TRBD2. Sequenced material: peripheral blood, taken in the third trimester of pregnancy. The CDR3 region is CASSSDPGTSPNEQFF. For the CDR3, the DNA is TGTGCCAGCAGCTCTGACCCCGGGACTAGCCCCAATGAGCAGTTCTTC.